The 8 T cell receptor beta chains in this list originate from one sample, sequenced in a study of blood T cell repertoires in COVID-19. Sequenced by immunoSEQ multiplex PCR; TCRdb stores in-frame clones only, minus some. The sample has approximately 240,000 clones, around 91% seen once. Sequencing input: PBMCs or T cells enriched from blood (not recorded which). The receptors come from a woman between 18 and 30 years old in a cohort exposed to, infected with or recovered from COVID-19 (not recorded which).

This sequence joins TRBV16 and TRBJ1-2, with 9 bases aligning to TRBD1. This CDR3 region has 15 residues. V trimming: 7 bases; J trimming: 7 bases; junction bases outside the gene matches: 13. Germline CDR1 is KGHSY and CDR2 is FQNENV. The CDR3 DNA reads as TGTGCCAGCATCGCCCGGACAGGGGCCGCCTTTGGCTACACCTTC. Translation gives CASIARTGAAFGYTF.

To note about this clone: The sample holds other DNA sequences that translate to the same CDR3. The chain links TRBV19 to TRBJ1-5, with D possibly being TRBD1 (6 bases). V was cut by 3 bases and J by 2 bases, with 8 bases left in between. Germline V gene lookup returns CDR1 LNHDA and CDR2 SQIVND (reference sequence). CDR3 length: 14 amino acids. The CDR3 bases are TGTGCCAGTAGTATGGGACAAGGCAATCAGCCCCAGCATTTT. Translated, it gives CASSMGQGNQPQHF.

This chain joins TRBV24-1 and TRBJ2-1; weak D call: TRBD1 (6 bases). Trimming removed 3 bases from V and 5 bases from J, with 10 bases in between. CDR3 length: 14 amino acids. Germline V gene data show CDR1 as KGHDR and CDR2 as SFDVKD. The DNA of the CDR3 is TGTGCCACCAGTGATACGGGACAAGACAATGAGCAGTTCTTC. Its protein product is CATSDTGQDNEQFF.

The J gene is TRBJ2-3, the V gene TRBV27; TRBD2 aligns across 9 bases. This CDR3 comprises 16 residues. The junction had 9 bases not matched to a gene; V was cut back by 2 bases and J by 6 bases. The germline gives CDR1 MNHEY, CDR2 SMNVEV (reference sequence). CDR3 sequence reads: CASSLRGGGVTDTQYF. CDR3 bases: TGTGCCAGCAGTTTAAGAGGCGGGGGGGTGACGGATACGCAGTATTTT.

This clone was seen only once. V is TRBV7-9 and J is TRBJ1-6; TRBD1 is a possible D gene (5 bases). Germline V gene sequence: CDR1 SEHNR, CDR2 FQNEAQ (reference sequence). The ends were cut back, 7 bases at V and 9 bases at J, with 13 bases in the middle. The CDR3 covers 13 residues. The CDR3 nucleotides read TGTGCCAGCACCAACTTGACAGCTTCACCCCTCCACTTT. As protein: CASTNLTASPLHF.

Only a few counts were recorded for this clone. The J gene is TRBJ2-7, the V gene TRBV5-4; 14 bases line up with TRBD2. Trimming at V came to 1 base and at J to 4 bases, leaving 4 bases not matched to a gene. Germline-derived CDR1 and CDR2 are SGHNT and YYREEE (reference sequence). The CDR3 is 16 residues long. Written as DNA, the CDR3 is TGTGCCAGCAGCTTGAAAGGACTAGCGGGGGGATACGAGCAGTACTTC. Translating gives CASSLKGLAGGYEQYF. Combining the CDR3 with reference TRBV5-4 and TRBJ2-7 gives the whole variable domain ETGVTQSPTHLIKTRGQQVTLRCSSQSGHNTVSWYQQALGQGPQFIFQYYREEENGRGNFPPRFSGLQFPNYSSELNVNALELDDSALYLCASSLKGLAGGYEQYFGPGTRLTVT.

The sample holds one count of this clone. The J gene is TRBJ2-7, the V gene TRBV3-1 (or the pseudogene TRBV3-2); D possibly corresponds to TRBD1 (5 bases). Germline assignment: CDR1 LGHDT and CDR2 YNNKEL (reference sequence). This CDR3 is 15 amino acids long. V lost 0 bases to trimming and J lost 2 bases, with 11 bases between them. CDR3 sequence (DNA): TGTGCCAGCAGCCAAGAAGGCAGGGAAGCCTACGAGCAGTACTTC. Amino acids: CASSQEGREAYEQYF.

The J gene is TRBJ1-1, the V gene TRBV29-1, with D possibly being TRBD1 (5 bases). The germline V gene encodes CDR1 SQVTM and CDR2 ANQGSEA. V lost 7 bases and J lost 0, with 15 bases in between. The CDR3 sequence is 14 residues long. The CDR3 loop reads CSADRGLMNTEAFF. CDR3 coding DNA: TGCAGCGCCGACCGGGGACTGATGAACACTGAAGCTTTCTTT. Filled out from reference TRBV29-1 and TRBJ1-1, the complete variable domain reads SAVISQKPSRDICQRGTSLTIQCQVDSQVTMMFWYRQQPGQSLTLIATANQGSEATYESGFVIDKFPISRPNLTFSTLTVSNMSPEDSSIYLCSADRGLMNTEAFFGQGTRLTVV.